Presented here are 27 T cell receptor beta chains from one specimen sequenced in a study of cytomegalovirus exposure and HLA in healthy donors. Primers included in the PCR were 60 Vbeta and 13 Jbeta primers. The method was immunoSEQ multiplex PCR; TCRdb's version includes in-frame clones alone and lacks a portion of them. The sample records some 130,000 clones, more than 70% being singletons. The sample was PBMCs. These receptors were taken from a man between 40 and 49 years old in good health and CMV-seronegative.

The chain combines TRBV1 with TRBJ2-1; the listed D gene, TRBD1, was not tested against the DNA. TRBV1 has pseudogene status. The CDR3 consists of 15 residues. This CDR3 reads CTSSPQDRSYNEQFF. The DNA for the CDR3 is TGCACCAGCAGCCCACAAGACAGAAGCTACAATGAGCAGTTCTTC.

This clone turned up a few times. V is TRBV4-3 and J is TRBJ1-1; TRBD1 matches at 9 bases. The CDR3 loop spans 14 amino acids. The V and J ends lost 4 bases and 1 base, in that order; junction bases with no gene match: 1. CDR1 and CDR2 from the germline V gene are LGHNA and YSLEER. CDR3 nucleotides: TGCGCCAGCAGCCCGGGACAGGGGAACACTGAAGCTTTCTTT. Its translation: CASSPGQGNTEAFF.

The V and J genes are TRBV19 and TRBJ1-5, with D possibly matching TRBD1 (6 bases). Trimming took 6 bases from V and 4 from J, leaving 13 bases between them. This CDR3 is 14 amino acids long. Germline V gives CDR1 LNHDA, CDR2 SQIVND (reference sequence). This CDR3 reads CASSILQGNQPQHF. CDR3 nucleotides: TGTGCCAGTAGCATCCTACAGGGTAATCAGCCCCAGCATTTT.

In DNA, the CDR3 is TGTGCCAGCTCACCCCGACAGGGGGCAATGACAGATACGCAGTATTTT. Translating gives CASSPRQGAMTDTQYF. The rearrangement uses TRBV18 and TRBJ2-3, with TRBD1 matching 10 bases. V dropped 3 bases and J dropped 3; count of bases not matched to a gene: 6. Germline lookup yields CDR1 KGHSH and CDR2 LQKENI. The CDR3 has 16 amino acids.

This chain uses TRBV7-2 with TRBJ2-2; tentatively, D is TRBD1 (6 bases). Looked up from germline, CDR1 is SGHTA and CDR2 is FQGNSA. The CDR3 has 15 residues. The V gene lost 6 bases and the J gene lost 5 bases, with 16 bases spanning the gap. The CDR3 protein is CASRFMGAPTGELFF. Here the CDR3 DNA reads TGTGCCAGCAGGTTCATGGGGGCGCCTACCGGGGAGCTGTTTTTT.

The chain couples TRBV29-1 to TRBJ2-3, with 8 bases lining up with TRBD1. This CDR3 comprises 18 residues. After removal of 2 bases from V and 2 bases from J, the junction contained 15 bases not matched to a gene. Germline lookup yields CDR1 SQVTM and CDR2 ANQGSEA. The CDR3 loop reads CSVEWFGLDRDLTDTQYF. In DNA, the CDR3 is TGCAGCGTTGAATGGTTCGGGCTGGACAGGGACCTCACAGATACGCAGTATTTT.

A few counts support this clone. J is TRBJ2-3 and V is TRBV7-2; 8 bases align to TRBD1. Germline V gene data show CDR1 as SGHTA and CDR2 as FQGNSA. The CDR3 is made up of 15 amino acids. Trimming cost V 2 bases and J 0 bases; bases outside gene matches: 1. CDR3 sequence: CASSLQGASTDTQYF. CDR3 nucleotides: TGTGCCAGCAGCTTACAGGGGGCAAGCACAGATACGCAGTATTTT. The full variable domain, in which reference TRBV7-2 and TRBJ2-3 provide the parts outside the CDR3, is GAGVSQSPSNKVTEKGKDVELRCDPISGHTALYWYRQSLGQGLEFLIYFQGNSAPDKSGLPSDRFSAERTGGSVSTLTIQRTQQEDSAVYLCASSLQGASTDTQYFGPGTRLTVL.

This clone was detected only a few times. This chain connects TRBV7-2 to TRBJ2-7, with 8 nucleotides matching TRBD1. Germline V gene sequence: CDR1 SGHTA, CDR2 FQGNSA. CDR3 size: 13 residues. After removal of 5 bases from V and 1 base from J, the junction contained 1 base not matched to a gene. The CDR3 reads CASSRDRSYEQYF. The CDR3 DNA sequence: TGTGCCAGCAGCAGGGACAGGTCCTACGAGCAGTACTTC. The full variable domain, rest sourced from reference TRBV7-2 and TRBJ2-7, is GAGVSQSPSNKVTEKGKDVELRCDPISGHTALYWYRQSLGQGLEFLIYFQGNSAPDKSGLPSDRFSAERTGGSVSTLTIQRTQQEDSAVYLCASSRDRSYEQYFGPGTRLTVT.

The V and J genes are TRBV5-6 and TRBJ1-2, with D perhaps matching TRBD1 (6 bases). Germline V gives CDR1 SGHDT, CDR2 YYEEEE. Trimming took off 4 bases at V and 2 bases at J, with 15 bases between the two ends. The CDR3 totals 15 residues. The DNA for the CDR3 is TGTGCCAGCAGCCGACAGGCGACGCTCAACTATGGCTACACCTTC. This codes for CASSRQATLNYGYTF.

This CDR3 is CASSQSWGRDGYTF. CDR3 DNA sequence: TGTGCCAGCAGCCAAAGTTGGGGGCGGGATGGCTACACCTTC. The V and J genes are TRBV7-9 and TRBJ1-2, with D possibly matching TRBD1 (6 bases). CDR3 length equals 14 residues. Deletions cut 5 bases from V and 6 bases from J, with 16 bases between. CDR1 and CDR2 from the germline V gene are SEHNR and FQNEAQ (reference sequence).

In its sample, this clone was seen once. The V call is TRBV19, the J call TRBJ2-7, with D possibly matching TRBD2 (6 bases). Germline CDR1 LNHDA, CDR2 SQIVND (reference sequence). Trimming shortened V by 0 bases and J by 3 bases, and 15 bases separated the two germline ends. The CDR3 length is 16 residues. This CDR3 is CASSIDGAAGNYEQYF. CDR3 in DNA: TGTGCCAGTAGTATAGACGGGGCCGCGGGAAACTACGAGCAGTACTTC. The full variable domain, rest sourced from reference TRBV19 and TRBJ2-7, is DGGITQSPKYLFRKEGQNVTLSCEQNLNHDAMYWYRQDPGQGLRLIYYSQIVNDFQKGDIAEGYSVSREKKESFPLTVTSAQKNPTAFYLCASSIDGAAGNYEQYFGPGTRLTVT.

This chain links TRBV4-3 with TRBJ2-1; 9 bases agree with TRBD2. Germline V CDR1 and CDR2: LGHNA, YSLEER. V dropped 2 bases and J dropped 12; count of bases not matched to a gene: 14. The CDR3 is made up of 16 amino acids. CDR3 sequence reads: CASSQSGGRAQGRQFF. The DNA of the CDR3 is TGCGCCAGCAGCCAAAGTGGCGGGAGGGCCCAAGGTAGGCAGTTCTTC.

This clone appeared a few times. The CDR3 nucleotides read TGTGCCAGCAGCTCGAGTCAGGGTACCTACGAGCAGTACTTC. Its translation: CASSSSQGTYEQYF. This sequence joins TRBV6-5 and TRBJ2-7; perhaps TRBD1 as D (5 bases). Germline CDR1 MNHEY, CDR2 SVGAGI. V was shortened by 6 bases and J by 2 bases, with 14 bases between the two germline ends. The CDR3 covers 14 residues.

The CDR3 loop reads CASSSASEMNTEAFF. The CDR3 DNA is TGTGCCAGCAGCTCAGCGTCCGAAATGAACACTGAAGCTTTCTTT. The V and J genes are TRBV5-4 and TRBJ1-1; D not certain. V lost 3 bases and J 0 bases, leaving 12 bases between the germline ends. CDR3 length equals 15 residues. Germline V CDR1 and CDR2: SGHNT, YYREEE (reference sequence).

This clone was detected only a few times. The chain carries TRBV6-6 and TRBJ2-1; possibly TRBD1 for D (5 bases). Germline V CDR1 and CDR2: MNHNY, SVGAGI (reference sequence). The CDR3 loop spans 12 amino acids. V was clipped by 4 bases and J by 8 bases, with 9 bases between them. The CDR3 loop is CASSSRQYEQFF. CDR3 bases: TGTGCCAGCAGTTCCAGACAGTATGAGCAGTTCTTC.

The chain carries TRBV30 and TRBJ1-4, with D unclear. The CDR3 runs 13 residues. CDR1 is GTSNPN, CDR2 SVGIG, per germline (reference sequence). V lost 5 bases, J lost 4 bases, and 11 bases lay in between. The CDR3 reads CAWGVGGNEKLFF. CDR3 nucleotide sequence: TGTGCCTGGGGCGTGGGAGGTAATGAAAAACTGTTTTTT.

This sequence joins TRBV7-9 and TRBJ2-5, with a weak D call TRBD1 (6 bases). The CDR3 extends over 12 amino acids. Per germline, CDR1 SEHNR and CDR2 FQNEAQ (reference sequence). V lost 6 bases to trimming and J lost 5 bases, with 10 bases between them. The CDR3 DNA is TGTGCCAGCAGTCGAACAGGGGAGACCCAGTACTTC. It translates to CASSRTGETQYF.

This clone was picked up a small number of times. The genes are TRBV13 and TRBJ2-7, with 8 bases lining up with TRBD2. This CDR3 is 17 amino acids long. Per the germline V gene, CDR1 is PRHDT and CDR2 is FYEKMQ (reference sequence). V shed 5 bases, J shed 3 bases, and the junction held 15 bases outside the gene matches. CDR3 sequence: CASSRRGDGRVLYEQYF. Written as DNA, the CDR3 is TGTGCCAGCAGCCGCCGAGGGGACGGGAGGGTACTCTACGAGCAGTACTTC.

The genes are TRBV30 and TRBJ2-7; 13 bases match TRBD2. Germline V gene lookup returns CDR1 GTSNPN and CDR2 SVGIG (reference sequence). CDR3 size: 14 residues. V dropped 0 bases and J dropped 4; count of bases not matched to a gene: 0. CDR3 in amino acids: CAWSVLAGGYEQYF. The CDR3 region has the DNA TGTGCCTGGAGTGTACTAGCGGGGGGGTACGAGCAGTACTTC.

The sample holds one count of this clone. The chain carries TRBV9 and TRBJ1-2; 7 bases fit TRBD1. CDR3 size: 15 residues. V gave up 7 bases and J gave up 3 bases; unmatched junction bases: 12. Germline-derived CDR1 and CDR2 are SGDLS and YYNGEE. CDR3 in DNA: TGTGCCAGCGGACCTGGACAGGATAACTACTATGGCTACACCTTC. This gives the protein CASGPGQDNYYGYTF.

The chain combines TRBV5-1 with TRBJ2-5; tentatively, D is TRBD1 (6 bases). With 6 bases removed from V and 0 bases from J, the gap between germline ends came to 12 bases. Germline CDR1 is SGHRS and CDR2 is YFSETQ. CDR3 length equals 14 residues. The CDR3 sequence: CASNGQSYQETQYF. CDR3 nucleotide sequence: TGCGCCAGCAACGGACAGAGCTACCAAGAGACCCAGTACTTC. The full variable domain, completed using reference TRBV5-1 and TRBJ2-5, is KAGVTQTPRYLIKTRGQQVTLSCSPISGHRSVSWYQQTPGQGLQFLFEYFSETQRNKGNFPGRFSGRQFSNSRSEMNVSTLELGDSALYLCASNGQSYQETQYFGPGTRLLVL.

This clone was recorded many times. The chain recombines TRBV7-3 with TRBJ2-1; possible D gene TRBD2, 5 bases. Germline V gives CDR1 SGHTA, CDR2 FQGTGA. This CDR3 region has 16 residues. V lost 4 bases and J lost 8, with 21 bases in between. CDR3 sequence: CASSSGVGIEGYEQFF. CDR3 DNA sequence: TGTGCCAGCAGCTCAGGAGTAGGTATCGAGGGCTATGAGCAGTTCTTC.

In its sample, this clone was seen a few times. The V call is TRBV7-9, the J call TRBJ1-2; no firm D call. The CDR3 is 17 residues long. The germline V and J ends were trimmed by 1 base and 0 bases, with 15 bases remaining between them. Germline CDR1 SEHNR, CDR2 FQNEAQ (reference sequence). CDR3 sequence reads: CASSLGPLGLSNYGYTF. The CDR3, as DNA: TGTGCCAGCAGCTTAGGGCCCCTAGGACTGTCTAACTATGGCTACACCTTC. The complete variable domain, with remaining parts taken from reference TRBV7-9 and TRBJ1-2, reads DTGVSQNPRHKITKRGQNVTFRCDPISEHNRLYWYRQTLGQGPEFLTYFQNEAQLEKSRLLSDRFSAERPKGSFSTLEIQRTEQGDSAMYLCASSLGPLGLSNYGYTFGSGTRLTVV.

The chain carries TRBV7-3 and TRBJ2-1; maybe TRBD2 (6 bases). The CDR3 totals 15 residues. Trimming cost V 5 bases and J 0 bases, with 11 bases left between them. The germline V gene encodes CDR1 SGHTA and CDR2 FQGTGA. The CDR3 nucleotides read TGTGCCAGCAGCCCGCGGGGTAGCTCCTACAATGAGCAGTTCTTC. It is translated as CASSPRGSSYNEQFF.

With respect to this clone: Within the sample, other DNA sequences also encode this same CDR3. The genes are TRBV30 and TRBJ2-7; D ambiguous. Germline V gene data show CDR1 as GTSNPN and CDR2 as SVGIG (reference sequence). The V end lost 5 bases, the J end lost 1 base, and 9 bases lay between the germline ends. The length of the CDR3 is 12 residues. CDR3 amino acids: CAWGRSSYEQYF. For the CDR3, the DNA is TGTGCCTGGGGGCGAAGTTCCTACGAGCAGTACTTC.

The chain joins TRBV11-3 to TRBJ2-3; D may be TRBD2 (6 bases). Between the trimmed V and J ends, which lost 0 bases and 4 bases, there was a span of 14 bases. Germline CDR1 SGHNT, CDR2 YENEEA. The CDR3 loop spans 16 amino acids. The CDR3 sequence: CASSLDRTGGPDTQYF. The CDR3 DNA reads as TGTGCCAGCAGCTTAGATCGTACCGGGGGTCCAGATACGCAGTATTTT.

The V and J genes are TRBV5-4 and TRBJ2-3; TRBD2 is a possible D gene (6 bases). The V gene's germline CDR1 is SGHNT and CDR2 YYREEE (reference sequence). The CDR3 loop spans 17 amino acids. Trimming shortened V by 4 bases and J by 2 bases, and 20 bases separated the two germline ends. CDR3 DNA: TGTGCCAGCAGCCTCCTGGGACTCCCCCCCTCCACAGATACGCAGTATTTT. Amino acid sequence: CASSLLGLPPSTDTQYF.